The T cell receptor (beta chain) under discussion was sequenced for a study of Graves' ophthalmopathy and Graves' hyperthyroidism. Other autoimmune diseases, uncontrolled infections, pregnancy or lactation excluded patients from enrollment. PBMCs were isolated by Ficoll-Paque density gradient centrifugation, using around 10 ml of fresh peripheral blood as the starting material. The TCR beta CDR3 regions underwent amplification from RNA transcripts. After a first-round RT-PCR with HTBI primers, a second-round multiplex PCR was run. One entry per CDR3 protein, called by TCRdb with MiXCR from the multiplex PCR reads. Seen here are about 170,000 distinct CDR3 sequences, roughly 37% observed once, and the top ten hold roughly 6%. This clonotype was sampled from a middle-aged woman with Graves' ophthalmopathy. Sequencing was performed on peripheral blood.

CDR3 in DNA: TGTGCCACCAGTGATTCTGGTCTTAACTATGGCTACACCTTC. It specifies CATSDSGLNYGYTF. The chain employs TRBV24-1 and TRBJ1-2; no reliable D call. The V gene lost 2 bases and the J gene lost 1 base, with 7 bases spanning the gap. Germline V gives CDR1 KGHDR, CDR2 SFDVKD. The CDR3 totals 14 residues.